The 25 T cell receptor beta chains below were found in one sample sequenced in a study of CD8+ T cells in alopecia areata (dated by TCRdb to 2016 to 2019). Library generation was performed with the immunoSEQ multiplex PCR assay. For TCR sequencing, RNA was extracted from every sample and reverse transcribed into cDNA to serve as template. This is the immuneACCESS table as TCRdb keeps it, with only in-frame sequences that have V and J called. A part of the clones is gone; compared with another copy, unresolved V genes explain less than half, and the rest is unexplained. The sample table contains about 150,000 clones; only one count was recorded for 40% to 50% of them. The ten largest clones add up to more than 6.5% of the sample. Material: CD4+ T cells sorted from blood. These receptors came from a human donor with alopecia areata.

The rearrangement joins TRBV2 to TRBJ2-4; the D gene is possibly TRBD2 (5 bases). The germline V gene has CDR1 SNHLY and CDR2 FYNNEI. Between the trimmed V and J ends, which lost 1 base and 8 bases, there was a span of 9 bases. This CDR3 region has 13 residues. CDR3 DNA: TGTGCCAGCAGTGAAGGGCGGGCGGACATTCAGTACTTC. Translating it yields CASSEGRADIQYF.

V gene TRBV27 combines with J gene TRBJ2-5; 12 nucleotides line up with TRBD2. Losses at the gene ends were 6 bases for V and 7 bases for J; bases not matched to a gene: 6. This CDR3 region has 14 residues. The V gene's germline CDR1 is MNHEY and CDR2 SMNVEV (reference sequence). The CDR3 reads CASRLAGGPGTQYF. In DNA, the CDR3 is TGTGCCAGCAGGCTAGCGGGAGGGCCCGGGACCCAGTACTTC.

A few counts support this clone. The J gene is TRBJ2-5, the V gene TRBV6-5; D may be TRBD1 or TRBD2 (5 bases each). The CDR3 totals 16 residues. Deletions cut 2 bases from V and 5 bases from J, with 18 bases between. The germline CDR1 and CDR2 sequences are MNHEY and SVGAGI. CDR3 sequence (DNA): TGTGCCAGCAGTTACCGGGACCGTATGACCCCGGAGACCCAGTACTTC. Amino acids: CASSYRDRMTPETQYF.

CDR3 in amino acids: CASSLVGTGSRETQYF. The CDR3, as DNA: TGTGCCAGCAGCTTAGTGGGGACAGGGAGTCGGGAGACCCAGTACTTC. The V call is TRBV7-2, the J call TRBJ2-5; the match to TRBD1 covers 9 bases. V lost 1 base, J lost 5 bases, and 8 bases stayed unmatched. Germline CDR1 is SGHTA and CDR2 is FQGNSA. CDR3 length equals 16 residues.

V and J are TRBV27 and TRBJ2-1; 8 positions agree with TRBD2. The germline CDR1 and CDR2 sequences are MNHEY and SMNVEV (reference sequence). The V segment lost 1 base and the J segment 8 bases; nucleotides outside the gene matches: 10. The CDR3 is 16 amino acids. The CDR3 region is CASSLFPGGPFDEQFF. The CDR3 nucleotides are TGTGCCAGCAGTTTATTCCCGGGAGGGCCGTTCGATGAGCAGTTCTTC.

On this clone: This sample also contains other DNA sequences that code for the same CDR3. V gene TRBV30 combines with J gene TRBJ2-7; a weak D match, TRBD1 (5 bases). From germline, CDR1 is GTSNPN and CDR2 SVGIG (reference sequence). V lost 3 bases to trimming and J lost 1 base, with 7 bases between them. The CDR3 totals 12 residues. In DNA form, the CDR3 reads TGTGCCTGGAGCCAGGGTTCCTACGAGCAGTACTTC. This gives the protein CAWSQGSYEQYF.

The chain employs TRBV5-1 and TRBJ2-2; 7 nucleotides match TRBD2. The length of the CDR3 is 13 residues. Per the germline V gene, CDR1 is SGHRS and CDR2 is YFSETQ. Germline trimming cut 6 bases from V and 7 bases from J; bases unmatched to any gene: 6. CDR3 amino acids: CASNPAGDGELFF. CDR3 nucleotide sequence: TGCGCCAGCAACCCTGCGGGGGACGGGGAGCTGTTTTTT.

The chain links TRBV28 to TRBJ2-7, with D possibly matching TRBD1 (6 bases). This CDR3 is 13 amino acids long. Trimming left V 5 bases short and J 6 bases short, with 14 bases between. CDR1 MDHEN and CDR2 SYDVKM come from the germline V gene. CDR3 coding DNA: TGTGCCAGCAGTGCCGGGACACATGTCGAGCAGTACTTC. Translation: CASSAGTHVEQYF.

Here the CDR3 reads CASSYSVHAAKNIQYF. CDR3 DNA: TGTGCCAGCAGTTACTCGGTGCATGCCGCCAAAAACATTCAGTACTTC. The V and J genes are TRBV6-5 and TRBJ2-4; D is unclear. Germline V CDR1 and CDR2: MNHEY, SVGAGI. This CDR3 is built from 16 residues. Between the trimmed V and J ends, which lost 0 bases and 1 base, there was a span of 10 bases.

The chain is built from TRBV10-3 and TRBJ2-3; D is perhaps TRBD2 (5 bases). The germline gives CDR1 ENHRY, CDR2 SYGVKD. Trimming removed 10 bases at V and 2 bases at J, with 16 bases between. CDR3 length equals 14 residues. The CDR3 nucleotides read TGTGCCACCACCGATCCGGGAATCACAGATACGCAGTATTTT. It encodes CATTDPGITDTQYF.

V gene TRBV5-1 combines with J gene TRBJ2-1; 7 nucleotides match TRBD2. The CDR3 has 15 amino acids. The V gene end was trimmed by 5 bases and the J gene end by 0 bases; junction bases not matched to a gene: 5. Germline CDR1 is SGHRS and CDR2 is YFSETQ. DNA of the CDR3: TGCGCCAGCAGGATAAGCGGGACCTCCTACAATGAGCAGTTCTTC. It yields the protein CASRISGTSYNEQFF.

The rearrangement joins TRBV2 to TRBJ1-2; possible D gene TRBD1, 6 bases. This CDR3 is built from 14 residues. The germline gives CDR1 SNHLY, CDR2 FYNNEI. Trimming pared 4 bases from V and 3 bases from J, leaving 12 bases between. This CDR3 is CASSVDYRDYGYTF. CDR3 DNA: TGTGCCAGCAGTGTCGACTACAGGGACTATGGCTACACCTTC.

The J gene is TRBJ1-2, the V gene TRBV2; TRBD1 aligns across 11 bases. Germline loops: CDR1 SNHLY, CDR2 FYNNEI. The CDR3 extends over 13 amino acids. The V and J ends lost 6 bases and 8 bases, in that order; junction bases with no gene match: 5. This CDR3 is CASRDRGPGGYTF. The CDR3 nucleotides read TGTGCCAGCAGGGACAGGGGGCCGGGAGGCTACACCTTC.

This clone occurred a few times. The V and J genes are TRBV2 and TRBJ2-3; a weak D match, TRBD1 (6 bases). The CDR3 loop spans 12 amino acids. CDR1 is SNHLY and CDR2 is FYNNEI in the germline V gene. V was cut by 4 bases and J by 8 bases, with 10 bases left in between. The CDR3 DNA reads TGTGCCAGCAGTGTCAAACAGGGTACGCAGTATTTT. Translation: CASSVKQGTQYF.

The chain employs TRBV30 and TRBJ2-2, with D maybe TRBD2 (6 bases). Trimming cost V 2 bases and J 13 bases, with 17 bases left between them. The germline gives CDR1 GTSNPN, CDR2 SVGIG (reference sequence). The CDR3 has 13 amino acids. This CDR3 is CAWSPGTPAGLFF. CDR3 DNA sequence: TGTGCCTGGAGTCCAGGGACTCCCGCGGGGCTGTTTTTT.

This clone has only one observation. V and J are TRBV28 and TRBJ2-7; 11 nucleotides match TRBD2. Germline CDR1 MDHEN, CDR2 SYDVKM. This CDR3 contains 15 residues. Germline trimming cut 5 bases from V and 2 bases from J; bases unmatched to any gene: 5. The CDR3 is CASSGGTSGTYEQYF. DNA for the CDR3: TGTGCCAGCAGTGGAGGGACTAGCGGAACCTACGAGCAGTACTTC.

The chain has TRBV6-5 and TRBJ2-7; 12 nucleotides align to TRBD1. With V trimmed by 5 bases and J by 7 bases, 6 bases remained unmatched. This CDR3 is built from 14 residues. From germline, CDR1 is MNHEY and CDR2 SVGAGI. The CDR3 here is CASSPGQGAREQYF. Written as DNA, the CDR3 is TGTGCCAGCAGTCCGGGACAGGGGGCTAGGGAGCAGTACTTC.

The genes are TRBV28 and TRBJ1-1; a weak D match, TRBD1 (5 bases). The CDR3 has 13 residues. Germline V gene data show CDR1 as MDHEN and CDR2 as SYDVKM. V gave up 3 bases and J gave up 7 bases, with 12 bases separating them. CDR3 loop: CASSLSGHGEAFF. The CDR3 DNA reads TGTGCCAGCAGTTTGTCGGGGCACGGTGAAGCTTTCTTT.

V gene TRBV30 combines with J gene TRBJ2-3, with 11 bases matching TRBD2. In germline, CDR1 is GTSNPN, CDR2 SVGIG (reference sequence). V was pared by 8 bases and J by 6 bases, with 7 bases of the junction left unmatched. This CDR3 spans 13 amino acids. The CDR3 here is CAGASGRMDTQYF. CDR3 sequence (DNA): TGTGCCGGTGCTAGCGGGAGGATGGATACGCAGTATTTT.

The rearrangement links TRBV29-1 to TRBJ2-1; D remains ambiguous. CDR1 is SQVTM and CDR2 is ANQGSEA in the germline V gene. CDR3 length: 11 amino acids. Trimming took 8 bases from V and 4 from J, leaving 9 bases between them. CDR3 bases: TGCAGCATCCGACCGTACAATGAGCAGTTCTTC. Translating it yields CSIRPYNEQFF.

The genes are TRBV4-1 and TRBJ2-3, with TRBD2 as a possible D gene (6 bases). Germline V gene sequence: CDR1 MGHRA, CDR2 YSYEKL. CDR3 size: 17 residues. The ends were cut back, 1 base at V and 2 bases at J, with 16 bases in the middle. CDR3 in amino acids: CASSQGRVFLSTDTQYF. CDR3 DNA: TGCGCCAGCAGCCAAGGGAGGGTCTTCCTATCCACAGATACGCAGTATTTT.

This clone has more than one count but fewer than ten. The rearrangement joins TRBV29-1 to TRBJ2-7, with 7 bases aligning to TRBD1. The CDR3 extends over 11 amino acids. V lost 5 bases and J lost 2; bases outside the gene matches: 0. CDR1 and CDR2 from the germline V gene are SQVTM and ANQGSEA. The CDR3 region has the DNA TGCAGCGTTCAGGGGGCCTACGAGCAGTACTTC. This sequence encodes CSVQGAYEQYF.

The genes are TRBV5-6 and TRBJ2-1; 8 bases match TRBD1. Germline CDR1 and CDR2: SGHDT and YYEEEE. The CDR3 extends over 15 amino acids. The V segment lost 5 bases and the J segment 3 bases; nucleotides outside the gene matches: 7. Here the CDR3 DNA reads TGTGCCAGCAGTGATCCGGGACAGGACTACAATGAGCAGTTCTTC. It encodes CASSDPGQDYNEQFF.

The rearrangement joins TRBV4-1 to TRBJ2-6; D is ambiguous. Germline values: CDR1 MGHRA, CDR2 YSYEKL. The germline V and J ends were trimmed by 5 bases and 0 bases, with 20 bases remaining between them. CDR3 length: 19 residues. The CDR3 loop reads CASSFPTKPISSGANVLTF. As DNA, the CDR3 is TGCGCCAGCAGCTTCCCTACCAAACCGATAAGCTCTGGGGCCAACGTCCTGACTTTC.

The genes are TRBV6-5 and TRBJ2-3; possible D gene TRBD2, 6 bases. V was trimmed by 8 bases and J by 1 base, leaving 16 bases between them. This CDR3 is built from 15 residues. Germline CDR1 reads MNHEY; CDR2 reads SVGAGI. The CDR3 spells CASGTAGTGTDTQYF. CDR3 DNA: TGTGCCAGCGGCACGGCCGGGACTGGCACAGATACGCAGTATTTT.